The 3 T cell receptor beta chains below all came from one sample that was sequenced in a study of blood T cell repertoires in COVID-19. Sequenced by immunoSEQ multiplex PCR; TCRdb stores in-frame clones only, minus some. This sample carries just over 95,000 clones, roughly 80% of them seen once, and the ten largest clones take around a sixth. Sequencing was performed on peripheral blood. These receptors all stem from an elderly man with acute or convalescent COVID-19.

The rearrangement links TRBV11-2 to TRBJ1-2; D possibly corresponds to TRBD1 (5 bases). CDR3 size: 15 residues. V lost 1 base, J lost 4 bases, and 13 bases lay in between. Germline V CDR1 and CDR2: SGHAT, FQNNGV. CDR3 loop: CASSLGRQSLYGYTF. In DNA, the CDR3 is TGTGCCAGCAGCTTAGGACGACAGTCACTCTATGGCTACACCTTC. Based on the CDR3 plus reference TRBV11-2 and TRBJ1-2, the full variable domain is EAGVAQSPRYKIIEKRQSVAFWCNPISGHATLYWYQQILGQGPKLLIQFQNNGVVDDSQLPKDRFSAERLKGVDSTLKIQPAKLEDSAVYLCASSLGRQSLYGYTFGSGTRLTVV.

The chain is built from TRBV5-4 and TRBJ2-1, with D maybe TRBD2 (6 bases). The CDR3 runs to 15 residues. Germline-derived CDR1 and CDR2 are SGHNT and YYREEE (reference sequence). V lost 3 bases and J 9 bases, leaving 19 bases between the germline ends. CDR3 sequence: CASSSWGGKGVEQFF. The CDR3 nucleotides are TGTGCCAGCAGCTCCTGGGGAGGAAAAGGGGTTGAGCAGTTCTTC.

Comment on this clone: The sample has other DNA sequences that encode this CDR3 too. The chain employs TRBV4-3 and TRBJ2-3; D unresolved. The CDR3 contains 13 residues. Germline CDR1 LGHNA, CDR2 YSLEER. V lost 0 bases and J lost 5, with 6 bases in between. CDR3 nucleotide sequence: TGCGCCAGCAGCCAAGATGCCAGAGATACGCAGTATTTT. It encodes CASSQDARDTQYF.